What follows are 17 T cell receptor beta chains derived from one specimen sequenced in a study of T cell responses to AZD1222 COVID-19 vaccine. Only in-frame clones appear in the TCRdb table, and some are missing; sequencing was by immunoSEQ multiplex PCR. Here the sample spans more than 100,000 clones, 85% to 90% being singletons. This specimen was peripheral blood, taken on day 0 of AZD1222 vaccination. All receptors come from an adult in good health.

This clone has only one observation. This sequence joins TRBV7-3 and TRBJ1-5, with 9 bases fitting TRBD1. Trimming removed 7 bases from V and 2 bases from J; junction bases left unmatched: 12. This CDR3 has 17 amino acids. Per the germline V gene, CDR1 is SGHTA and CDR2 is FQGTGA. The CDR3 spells CASNPLPDRGCNQPQHF. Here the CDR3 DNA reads TGTGCCAGCAACCCTCTTCCGGACAGGGGCTGCAATCAGCCCCAGCATTTT.

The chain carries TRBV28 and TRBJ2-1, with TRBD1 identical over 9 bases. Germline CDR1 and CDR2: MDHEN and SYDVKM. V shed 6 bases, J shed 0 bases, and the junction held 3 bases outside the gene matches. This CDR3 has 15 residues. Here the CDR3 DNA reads TGTGCCAGCAGACCGACAGGGGGCTCCTACAATGAGCAGTTCTTC. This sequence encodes CASRPTGGSYNEQFF.

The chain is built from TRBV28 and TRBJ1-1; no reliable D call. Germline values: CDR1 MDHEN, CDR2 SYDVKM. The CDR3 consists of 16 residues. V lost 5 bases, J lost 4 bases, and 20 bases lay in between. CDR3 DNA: TGTGCCAGCAGTCTTATTTTGTCGACGGGGTCCACTGAAGCTTTCTTT. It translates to CASSLILSTGSTEAFF.

This chain's CDR3 is CASSYGQGGYGYTF. CDR3 nucleotides: TGTGCCAGCAGTTACGGGCAGGGGGGCTATGGCTACACCTTC. The J gene is TRBJ1-2, the V gene TRBV6-5; 7 bases agree with TRBD1. J was trimmed by 4 bases and V by 2 bases; bases with no gene match: 4. This CDR3 has 14 residues. Per germline, CDR1 MNHEY and CDR2 SVGAGI.

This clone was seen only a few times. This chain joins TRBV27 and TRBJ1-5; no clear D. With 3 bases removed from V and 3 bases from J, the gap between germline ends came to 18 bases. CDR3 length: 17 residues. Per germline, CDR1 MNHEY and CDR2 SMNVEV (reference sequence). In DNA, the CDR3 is TGTGCCAGCAGTTTGGGAAAACCGGGGAGGGTCAATCAGCCCCAGCATTTT. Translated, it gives CASSLGKPGRVNQPQHF.

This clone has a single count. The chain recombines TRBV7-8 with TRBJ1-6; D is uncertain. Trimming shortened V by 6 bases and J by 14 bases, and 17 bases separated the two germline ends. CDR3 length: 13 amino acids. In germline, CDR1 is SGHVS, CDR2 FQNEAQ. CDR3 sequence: CASSPKSSWALHF. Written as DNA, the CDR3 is TGTGCCAGCAGTCCAAAGAGCTCCTGGGCCCTCCACTTT.

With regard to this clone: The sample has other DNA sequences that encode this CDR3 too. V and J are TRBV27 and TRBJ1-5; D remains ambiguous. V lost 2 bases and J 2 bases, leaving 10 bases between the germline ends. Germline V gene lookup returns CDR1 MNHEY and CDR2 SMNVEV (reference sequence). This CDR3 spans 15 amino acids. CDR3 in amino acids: CASSLGGLGNQPQHF. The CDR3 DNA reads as TGTGCCAGCAGTTTAGGAGGGTTGGGCAATCAGCCCCAGCATTTT.

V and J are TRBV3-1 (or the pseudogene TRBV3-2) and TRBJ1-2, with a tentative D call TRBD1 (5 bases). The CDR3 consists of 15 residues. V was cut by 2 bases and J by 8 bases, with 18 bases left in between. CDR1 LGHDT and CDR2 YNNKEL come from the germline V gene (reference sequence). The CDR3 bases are TGTGCCAGCAGCCAAATAGGGCAGGGATTAGGCGGCTACACCTTC. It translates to CASSQIGQGLGGYTF.

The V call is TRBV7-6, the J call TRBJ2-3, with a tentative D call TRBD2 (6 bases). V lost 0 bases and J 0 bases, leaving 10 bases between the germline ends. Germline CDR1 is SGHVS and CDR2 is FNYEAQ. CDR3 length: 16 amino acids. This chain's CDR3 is CASSLAAGTSTDTQYF. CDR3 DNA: TGTGCCAGCAGCTTAGCGGCGGGGACGAGCACAGATACGCAGTATTTT.

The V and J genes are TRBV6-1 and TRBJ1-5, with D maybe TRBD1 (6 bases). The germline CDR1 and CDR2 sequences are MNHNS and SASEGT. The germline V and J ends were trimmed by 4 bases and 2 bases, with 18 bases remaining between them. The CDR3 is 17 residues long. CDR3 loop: CASSGTDRFWGNQPQHF. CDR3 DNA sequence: TGTGCCAGCAGTGGGACAGACCGATTTTGGGGCAATCAGCCCCAGCATTTT.

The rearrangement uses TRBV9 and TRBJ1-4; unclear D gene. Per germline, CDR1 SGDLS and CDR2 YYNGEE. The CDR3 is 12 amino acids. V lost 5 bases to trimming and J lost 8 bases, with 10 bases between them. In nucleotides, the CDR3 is TGTGCCAGCAGGGGCGCAGACGAAAAACTGTTTTTT. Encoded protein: CASRGADEKLFF.

The CDR3 nucleotides read TGCGCCAGCAGCTCCGAGCGGGAGCAGTACTTC. This translates into CASSSEREQYF. The rearrangement joins TRBV5-1 to TRBJ2-7, with D perhaps matching TRBD2 (5 bases). Germline-derived CDR1 and CDR2 are SGHRS and YFSETQ. The CDR3 has 11 residues. Trimming shortened V by 3 bases and J by 7 bases, and 8 bases separated the two germline ends.

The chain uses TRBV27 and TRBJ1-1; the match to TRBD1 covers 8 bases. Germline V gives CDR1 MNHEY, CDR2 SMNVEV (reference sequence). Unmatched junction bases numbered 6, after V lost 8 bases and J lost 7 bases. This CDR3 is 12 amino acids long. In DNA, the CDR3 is TGTGCCAGCCAAAGGACAGGGCGTGAAGCTTTCTTT. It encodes CASQRTGREAFF.

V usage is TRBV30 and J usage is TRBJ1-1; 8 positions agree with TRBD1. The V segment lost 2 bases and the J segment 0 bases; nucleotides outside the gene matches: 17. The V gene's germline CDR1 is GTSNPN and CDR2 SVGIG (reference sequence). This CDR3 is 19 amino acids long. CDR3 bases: TGTGCCTGGAGTAGAAAAACCCTGGGACAGGAGGCGATGAACACTGAAGCTTTCTTT. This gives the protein CAWSRKTLGQEAMNTEAFF.

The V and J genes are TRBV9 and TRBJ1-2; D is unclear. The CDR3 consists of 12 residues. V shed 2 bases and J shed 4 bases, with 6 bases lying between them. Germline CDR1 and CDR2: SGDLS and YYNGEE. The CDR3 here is CASSVLGYGYTF. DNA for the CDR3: TGTGCCAGCAGCGTTTTAGGCTATGGCTACACCTTC.

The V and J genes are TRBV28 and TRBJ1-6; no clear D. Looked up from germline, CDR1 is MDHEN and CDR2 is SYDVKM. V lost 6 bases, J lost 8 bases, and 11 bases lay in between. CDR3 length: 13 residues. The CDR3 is CASRHPGDSPLHF. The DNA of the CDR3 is TGTGCCAGCAGGCACCCTGGGGATTCACCCCTCCACTTT. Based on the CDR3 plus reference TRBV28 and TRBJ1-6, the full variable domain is DVKVTQSSRYLVKRTGEKVFLECVQDMDHENMFWYRQDPGLGLRLIYFSYDVKMKEKGDIPEGYSVSREKKERFSLILESASTNQTSMYLCASRHPGDSPLHFGNGTRLTVT.

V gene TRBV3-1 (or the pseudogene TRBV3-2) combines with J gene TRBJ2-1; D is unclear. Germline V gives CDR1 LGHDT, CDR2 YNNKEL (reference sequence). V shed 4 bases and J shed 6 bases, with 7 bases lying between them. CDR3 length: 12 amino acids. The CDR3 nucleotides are TGTGCCAGCAGCCTCTGGGCCAATGAGCAGTTCTTC. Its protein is CASSLWANEQFF.